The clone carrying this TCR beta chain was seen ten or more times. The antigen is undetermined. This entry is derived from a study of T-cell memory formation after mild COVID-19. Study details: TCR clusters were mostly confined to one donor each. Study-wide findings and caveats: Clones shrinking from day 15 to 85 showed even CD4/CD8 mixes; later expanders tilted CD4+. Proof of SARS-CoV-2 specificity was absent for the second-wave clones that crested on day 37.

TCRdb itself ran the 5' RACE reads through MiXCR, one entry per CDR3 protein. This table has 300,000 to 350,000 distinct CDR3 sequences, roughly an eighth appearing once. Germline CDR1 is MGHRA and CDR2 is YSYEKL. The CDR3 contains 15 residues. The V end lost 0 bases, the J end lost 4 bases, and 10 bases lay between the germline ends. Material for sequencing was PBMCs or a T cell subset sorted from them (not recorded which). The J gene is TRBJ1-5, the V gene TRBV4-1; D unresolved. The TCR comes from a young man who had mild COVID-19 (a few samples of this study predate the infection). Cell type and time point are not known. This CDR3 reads CASSQDGLGNQPQHF. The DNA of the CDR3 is TGCGCCAGCAGCCAAGATGGCCTAGGGAATCAGCCCCAGCATTTT.